This T cell receptor beta chain was sequenced in a study of blood T cell repertoires in COVID-19 (dated by TCRdb to 2020 to 2021). Study-level background: Samples from collaborators originated in the United States, Italy and Spain and spanned both the acute and convalescent phases of COVID-19. Deeply sampled blood TCRbeta repertoires from subjects exposed to, actively infected with, or recovered from COVID-19 were included in the dataset. A freely available public database, intended as a resource for researchers studying the immune response to SARS-CoV-2, is where the repertoires were released. Samples were obtained from the ongoing ImmuneRACE study (first 160 participants) and from 1,254 subjects provided by 6 global collaborators. A de-identified subject ID, COVID-19 status, age in years and sex were almost always included in the sample metadata. The prospective study material was composed of cDNA or gDNA derived from T cells, B-cell-depleted T cells, or PBMCs. HLA class I and class II types, where available, came from metadata supplied by the sample provider rather than from assay-based typing. Points the paper makes about the study in general: How much clinical and demographic metadata was included differed by source and by participant, and the metadata was provided uncurated.

Trimming at the junction amounts to 6 bases on V and 2 bases on J, and the germline ends lie 10 bases apart. From the cysteine up to the phenylalanine, the CDR3 has a length of 13 residues. Of the read, only the CDR3 DNA is kept; its 39 bases are in frame from base 1. From a lookup of the germline V gene, CDR1 and CDR2 are MDHEN and SYDVKM. Participants in the prospective study were aged about 18 to 90 years, lived in some 24 United States geographic areas, and enrolled through a virtual design. In the prospective study, participants were assigned to cohorts based on the clinical history participants reported in a screening survey and a study questionnaire. Recovered participants in ImmuneRACE Cohort 3 were defined by two consecutive negative NP/OP PCR tests, clearance by a healthcare professional, or resolution of symptoms. Mobile phlebotomists in the prospective study collected whole blood, serum and a nasopharyngeal or oropharyngeal swab from every participant. Over an approximately 2-month period, participants in the prospective study had the option of providing additional blood draws and questionnaires. Prospective study blood samples were shipped either frozen or at room temperature before DNA extraction.

Details on this clone: Its binding antigen is unknown. No base quality values were provided; no much bigger clone lies one nucleotide off.

TCRbeta CDR3 regions were amplified from genomic DNA using the immunoSEQ Assay, a bias-controlled multiplex PCR. Concerning the study's data processing: Nucleated cell counts per sample were estimated from amplification of reference gene primers within the assay. Sequence reads were collapsed and filtered to measure the absolute abundance of every unique TCRbeta CDR3 rearrangement. Productive Simpson clonality was computed per sample as the square root of Simpson's diversity index over productive rearrangements. TCRdb retrieved this table from immuneACCESS and kept in-frame rearrangements only. Not all clones are present; in checked studies, unresolved V genes account for under half, and no reason is known for the remainder. V, J and clone size reflect that table, while D and trimming were determined from the DNA. This sample comprises about 440,000 clones, less than 95% of them detected only once. The ten largest clones take up about 0.57% of the sample.

The material sequenced was PBMCs or T cells enriched from blood (not recorded which). The source of this sequence is a man between 18 and 29 years old who had recovered from COVID-19. The chain employs TRBV28 and TRBJ1-2; a weak D assignment points to TRBD1 (5 bases agree). The bases are TGTGCCAGCAGCAATTCAGGGAACTATGGCTACACCTTC. Translation gives CASSNSGNYGYTF.